The 11 T cell receptor beta chains below were found in one sample sequenced in a study of a mutant IDH1 vaccine in newly diagnosed glioma. The table came from immunoSEQ multiplex PCR; TCRdb's copy has only in-frame clones and leaves some out. The repertoire has 88,000 or so clones, roughly 85% of them found once; the top ten carry about 2.2%. Time point: week 23, last vaccination. Topical imiquimod accompanied each vaccine dose, which consisted of 300 ug of mutant IDH1 20-mer peptide. These receptors are not linked to any known antigen. The material was PBMCs, obtained from a glioma patient whose treatment included an IDH1 peptide vaccine. These receptors were collected from a man aged 25-40 years with glioma. Some clones in this sample may be carry-over from other donors' samples.

V is TRBV7-8 and J is TRBJ1-6; D unresolved. Trimming shortened V by 1 base and J by 0 bases, and 7 bases separated the two germline ends. Germline CDR1 is SGHVS and CDR2 is FQNEAQ. This CDR3 has 16 amino acids. The CDR3 sequence is CASSLETSSYNSPLHF. DNA of the CDR3: TGTGCCAGCAGCTTAGAGACCAGCTCCTATAATTCACCCCTCCACTTT. Using reference TRBV7-8 and TRBJ1-6 for the parts outside the CDR3, the full variable domain is GAGVSQSPRYKVAKRGQDVALRCDPISGHVSLFWYQQALGQGPEFLTYFQNEAQLDKSGLPSDRFFAERPEGSVSTLKIQRTQQEDSAVYLCASSLETSSYNSPLHFGNGTRLTVT.

The chain is built from TRBV2 and TRBJ1-2; TRBD1 agrees at 9 bases. Germline V gene data show CDR1 as SNHLY and CDR2 as FYNNEI. V trimming: 5 bases; J trimming: 6 bases; junction bases outside the gene matches: 10. The CDR3 spans 15 residues. Here the CDR3 reads CASSIVQGAPDGYTF. The CDR3, as DNA: TGTGCCAGCAGTATTGTACAGGGGGCGCCGGATGGCTACACCTTC.

CDR3 loop: CASSLVAGEENYGYTF. CDR3 DNA sequence: TGTGCCAGCAGCTTAGTAGCAGGGGAGGAGAACTATGGCTACACCTTC. J is TRBJ1-2 and V is TRBV11-2, with TRBD1 as a possible D gene (6 bases). The germline CDR1 and CDR2 sequences are SGHAT and FQNNGV. Trimming cost V 1 base and J 2 bases, with 14 bases left between them. The CDR3 runs to 16 residues.

The CDR3 coding sequence is TGTGCCAGCACTCAAAACTATGGCTACACCTTC. This encodes CASTQNYGYTF. The rearrangement links TRBV7-2 to TRBJ1-2, with no clear D. V was pared by 7 bases and J by 2 bases, with 5 bases between. The CDR3 sequence is 11 residues long. Germline CDR1 reads SGHTA; CDR2 reads FQGNSA.

The chain combines TRBV10-3 with TRBJ1-4; TRBD1 matches at 8 bases. Germline V lookup: CDR1 ENHRY, CDR2 SYGVKD. V shed 4 bases, J shed 4 bases, and the junction held 11 bases outside the gene matches. The CDR3 totals 17 residues. The CDR3, as DNA: TGTGCCATCAGTGGACAGGGGCCAACCCTGATTAATGAAAAACTGTTTTTT. Translated: CAISGQGPTLINEKLFF.

The J gene is TRBJ2-3, the V gene TRBV29-1, with 8 bases fitting TRBD2. The ends lost 6 bases at V and 9 bases at J; junction bases unmatched: 8. CDR1 and CDR2 (germline): SQVTM, ANQGSEA. This CDR3 region has 12 residues. The CDR3 spells CSVPVAGGTQYF. CDR3 DNA: TGCAGCGTCCCCGTGGCGGGAGGAACGCAGTATTTT.

The CDR3 coding sequence is TGTGCCAGCACCTTCGACAGCCTTCCCTACAATGAGCAGTTCTTC. This encodes CASTFDSLPYNEQFF. The V gene is TRBV5-6, the J gene TRBJ2-1; possible D gene TRBD1, 5 bases. Germline V CDR1 and CDR2: SGHDT, YYEEEE. CDR3 length: 15 amino acids. Trimming took off 6 bases at V and 2 bases at J, with 15 bases between the two ends.

This clone was seen more than once but under ten times. The rearrangement joins TRBV29-1 to TRBJ2-7; 13 nucleotides align to TRBD2. With 0 bases clipped from V and 2 bases from J, the junction kept 4 bases outside the gene matches. The CDR3 is made up of 16 amino acids. The germline gives CDR1 SQVTM, CDR2 ANQGSEA. This CDR3 reads CSVEDQGLAGTYEQYF. In DNA form, the CDR3 reads TGCAGCGTTGAAGATCAGGGACTAGCGGGGACCTACGAGCAGTACTTC.

The V call is TRBV2, the J call TRBJ2-2, with 8 bases lining up with TRBD2. This CDR3 is 15 amino acids long. The J segment lost 3 bases and the V segment lost 7 bases, leaving 7 bases of the junction unmatched. CDR1 is SNHLY and CDR2 is FYNNEI in the germline V gene. CDR3 in amino acids: CASMAGGRDTGELFF. CDR3 nucleotide sequence: TGTGCCAGCATGGCGGGGGGTCGCGACACCGGGGAGCTGTTTTTT.

The V gene is TRBV9, the J gene TRBJ2-1; D is possibly TRBD2 (5 bases). Trimming removed 3 bases at V and 1 base at J, with 11 bases between. From germline, CDR1 is SGDLS and CDR2 YYNGEE. CDR3 length: 15 amino acids. CDR3 loop: CASSAVPGSYNEQFF. In DNA form, the CDR3 reads TGTGCCAGCAGCGCGGTCCCGGGATCCTACAATGAGCAGTTCTTC. The whole variable domain, remainder taken from reference TRBV9 and TRBJ2-1, is DSGVTQTPKHLITATGQRVTLRCSPRSGDLSVYWYQQSLDQGLQFLIQYYNGEERAKGNILERFSAQQFPDLHSELNLSSLELGDSALYFCASSAVPGSYNEQFFGPGTRLTVL.

This chain links TRBV30 with TRBJ2-5; D perhaps matches TRBD2 (5 bases). The DNA end lines up better with TRBJ2-7; the J call may be wrong. This CDR3 contains 12 residues. Germline values: CDR1 GTSNPN, CDR2 SVGIG (reference sequence). In DNA form, the CDR3 reads TGTGCCTGGAGTCCGGGAATGGACGAGCAGTACTTC. This translates into CAWSPGMDEQYF.